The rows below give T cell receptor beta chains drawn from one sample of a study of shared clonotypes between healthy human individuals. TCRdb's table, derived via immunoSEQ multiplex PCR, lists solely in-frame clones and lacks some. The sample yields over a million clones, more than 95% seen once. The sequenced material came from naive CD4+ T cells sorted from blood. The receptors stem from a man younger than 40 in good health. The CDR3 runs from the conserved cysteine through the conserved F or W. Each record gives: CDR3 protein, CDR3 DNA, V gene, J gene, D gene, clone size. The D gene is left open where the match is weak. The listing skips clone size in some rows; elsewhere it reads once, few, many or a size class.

CASSLVGHSPDTQYF	TGTGCCAGCAGCTTAGTCGGTCACTCGCCAGATACGCAGTATTTT	TRBV7-2	TRBJ2-3	.	.
CASRAPATRGAFF	TGTGCCAGCAGAGCACCGGCGACTCGGGGAGCTTTCTTT	TRBV28	TRBJ1-1	.	once
CASSPGGLPYEQYF	TGTGCCAGCTCACCGGGCGGGCTACCCTACGAGCAGTACTTC	TRBV18	TRBJ2-7	.	.
CASSLAGWSGETQYF	TGTGCCAGCAGCTTGGCAGGGTGGAGTGGAGAGACCCAGTACTTC	TRBV11-2	TRBJ2-5	.	.
CASSAGGSYEQYF	TGCGCCAGCAGTGCCGGAGGCTCCTACGAGCAGTACTTC	TRBV10-1	TRBJ2-7	.	once
CAVGGGISGNTIYF	TGTGCCGTTGGGGGGGGGATCTCTGGAAACACCATATATTTT	TRBV6-6	TRBJ1-3	.	.
CASSLEPSQGGYQPQHF	TGCGCCAGCAGCTTGGAACCCTCCCAAGGGGGATATCAGCCCCAGCATTTT	TRBV5-1	TRBJ1-5	.	.
CASSQAPPLGQPQHF	TGCGCCAGCAGCCAAGCACCCCCATTAGGCCAGCCCCAGCATTTT	TRBV4-1	TRBJ1-5	.	few
CASSQGPRTSGRTSTDTQYF	TGTGCCAGCAGCCAAGGGCCACGGACTAGCGGGAGGACTAGCACAGATACGCAGTATTTT	TRBV16	TRBJ2-3	TRBD2	.
CASSRYSTDTQYF	TGCGCCAGCAGTAGGTATAGCACAGATACGCAGTATTTT	TRBV5-1	TRBJ2-3	.	once
CASSGAGRSDTQYF	TGTGCCAGCAGTGGGGCGGGACGCTCAGATACGCAGTATTTT	TRBV6-1	TRBJ2-3	.	.
CAGSGTTNTGELFF	TGTGCCGGGTCCGGGACAACGAACACCGGGGAGCTGTTTTTT	TRBV2	TRBJ2-2	.	.
CASSLDRGTYNEQFF	TGTGCCAGCAGCTTAGACCGGGGAACCTACAATGAGCAGTTCTTC	TRBV11-2	TRBJ2-1	.	.
CAIPNTEAFF	TGTGCCATTCCGAACACTGAAGCTTTCTTT	TRBV19	TRBJ1-1	.	once
CASSLEEFGTGYGELFF	TGTGCCAGCAGCTTAGAAGAATTCGGGACAGGGTACGGGGAGCTGTTTTTT	TRBV7-8	TRBJ2-2	TRBD1	.
CSVEGAVTGELFF	TGCAGCGTTGAAGGGGCAGTCACCGGGGAGCTGTTTTTT	TRBV29-1	TRBJ2-2	.	once
CASRTGNDQPQHF	TGCGCCAGCCGGACAGGGAACGATCAGCCCCAGCATTTT	TRBV5-1	TRBJ1-5	TRBD1	.
CASSMQETQYF	TGTGCCAGCAGCATGCAAGAGACCCAGTACTTC	TRBV7-6	TRBJ2-5	.	.
CASSQSLPWGLEQYF	TGCGCCAGCAGTCAATCATTACCCTGGGGTCTCGAGCAGTACTTC	TRBV23-1	TRBJ2-7	.	.
CASSRTSGKSWETQYF	TGTGCCAGCAGTCGGACTAGCGGGAAATCATGGGAGACCCAGTACTTC	TRBV27	TRBJ2-5	TRBD2	.
CASSSPGQTYEQYF	TGTGCCAGCAGTTCCCCGGGGCAGACCTACGAGCAGTACTTC	TRBV28	TRBJ2-7	.	.
CASSLAQGLGTDTQYF	TGTGCCAGCAGTTTGGCGCAGGGTTTGGGCACAGATACGCAGTATTTT	TRBV28	TRBJ2-3	.	.
CASTPNAREGEQYF	TGTGCCAGCACCCCTAACGCCAGGGAGGGGGAGCAGTACTTC	TRBV9	TRBJ2-7	TRBD2	.
CASSLRVGSGQETQYF	TGTGCCAGCAGCTTAAGGGTCGGGAGCGGCCAAGAGACCCAGTACTTC	TRBV7-8	TRBJ2-5	.	.
CASSYTGTSGLNEQFF	TGTGCCAGCAGCTATACAGGGACTAGCGGGTTGAATGAGCAGTTCTTC	TRBV9	TRBJ2-1	TRBD2	.
CASSLDSYYGYTF	TGTGCCAGCAGCCTCGACAGTTACTATGGCTACACCTTC	TRBV7-2	TRBJ1-2	.	.
CASGINTEAFF	TGTGCTAGTGGTATAAACACTGAAGCTTTCTTT	TRBV12-5	TRBJ1-1	.	.
CASSPRRGVLAGVLRGGPYEQYF	TGTGCCAGCAGTCCGAGGCGGGGGGTACTAGCGGGAGTACTTAGAGGGGGACCCTACGAGCAGTACTTC	TRBV27	TRBJ2-7	TRBD2	.
CASSTPGGAGTGELFF	TGTGCCAGTAGTACCCCAGGTGGGGCCGGCACCGGGGAGCTGTTTTTT	TRBV19	TRBJ2-2	.	.
CASSGGLDRVSQPQHF	TGTGCCAGTAGTGGGGGGCTTGACAGGGTGAGTCAGCCCCAGCATTTT	TRBV19	TRBJ1-5	TRBD1	.
CASISGTRVSPQHF	TGTGCCAGTATCTCCGGGACACGCGTTTCGCCCCAGCATTTT	TRBV19	TRBJ1-5	.	.
CASTLAYEQYF	TGTGCCAGCACCTTAGCCTACGAGCAGTACTTC	TRBV25-1	TRBJ2-7	.	once
CASSARDSSTDTQYF	TGTGCCAGCAGTGCTCGGGACTCTTCCACAGATACGCAGTATTTT	TRBV6-1	TRBJ2-3	.	.
CASSLLPLGTGDTEAFF	TGCGCCAGCAGCCTCCTTCCCTTAGGGACAGGGGACACTGAAGCTTTCTTT	TRBV5-1	TRBJ1-1	TRBD1	.
CASSFYRNTEAFF	TGTGCCAGCAGCTTTTATCGGAACACTGAAGCTTTCTTT	TRBV5-6	TRBJ1-1	.	.
CASSSGSRGRETQYF	TGTGCCAGCAGCTCGGGAAGCCGGGGGCGAGAGACCCAGTACTTC	TRBV5-4	TRBJ2-5	.	.
CASSDGLAGDYEQYF	TGCGCCAGCAGCGATGGACTTGCGGGAGATTACGAGCAGTACTTC	TRBV5-1	TRBJ2-7	TRBD2	.
CASSSNLISGELFF	TGTGCCAGCAGCTCTAATCTTATTTCGGGGGAGCTGTTTTTT	TRBV11-2	TRBJ2-2	.	.
CASSRTSGSVGELFF	TGTGCCAGTAGTAGGACTAGCGGGAGCGTCGGGGAGCTGTTTTTT	TRBV19	TRBJ2-2	TRBD2	.
CASSLIGSNQPQHF	TGTGCCAGCAGCTTGATAGGAAGCAATCAGCCCCAGCATTTT	TRBV11-2	TRBJ1-5	.	.
CASSTVAMNEQFF	TGTGCCAGTAGTACGGTGGCTATGAATGAGCAGTTCTTC	TRBV19	TRBJ2-1	.	.
CASSLMTGNYGYTF	TGTGCCAGCAGCTTAATGACAGGGAACTATGGCTACACCTTC	TRBV5-4	TRBJ1-2	TRBD1	.
CASSLFTGANYNEQFF	TGTGCCAGCAGCCTTTTCACAGGGGCGAACTACAATGAGCAGTTCTTC	TRBV5-5	TRBJ2-1	TRBD1	.
CASSPPWDSSYEQYF	TGTGCCAGCAGCCCACCGTGGGACAGCTCCTACGAGCAGTACTTC	TRBV28	TRBJ2-7	TRBD1	.
CASSVGGTGTYEQYF	TGTGCCAGCAGCGTAGGGGGGACAGGGACCTACGAGCAGTACTTC	TRBV9	TRBJ2-7	TRBD1	.